One and the same sample provided the 2 T cell receptor beta chains below, sequenced in a study of cytomegalovirus exposure and HLA in healthy donors. It was with 60 Vbeta and 13 Jbeta primers that the PCR ran. The data were produced by immunoSEQ multiplex PCR, yet TCRdb's version contains in-frame clones alone and is incomplete. This sample has about 99,000 clones; about 80% occur once, and the top ten carry roughly 5.4%. The sample taken for sequencing was PBMCs. The receptors were gathered from a woman under 30 in good health and CMV-seropositive.

The chain couples TRBV28 to TRBJ2-7; no clear D. The V gene lost 6 bases and the J gene lost 3 bases, with 15 bases spanning the gap. CDR1 is MDHEN, CDR2 SYDVKM, per germline. The CDR3 runs 14 residues. The CDR3 DNA reads as TGTGCCAGCAGCCTTGGGCCCCCAGGCTACGAGCAGTACTTC. This translates into CASSLGPPGYEQYF.

The rearrangement uses TRBV5-8 and TRBJ2-2; D unclear. Trimming left V 1 base short and J 4 bases short, with 5 bases between. The CDR3 runs to 13 residues. The germline V gene encodes CDR1 SGHTS and CDR2 YDEGEE. CDR3 DNA: TGTGCCAGCAGCTTGACTCTCACCGGGGAGCTGTTTTTT. Amino acid sequence: CASSLTLTGELFF. Full variable domain (missing parts from reference TRBV5-8 and TRBJ2-2): EAGVTQSPTHLIKTRGQQATLRCSPISGHTSVYWYQQALGLGLQFLLWYDEGEERNRGNFPPRFSGRQFPNYSSELNVNALELEDSALYLCASSLTLTGELFFGEGSRLTVL.